The 10 T cell receptor beta chains below all came from one sample that was sequenced in a study of cytomegalovirus exposure and HLA in healthy donors. PCR primers comprised 60 Vbeta and 13 Jbeta primers. Sequencing was performed with immunoSEQ multiplex PCR; in TCRdb, only in-frame clones are kept and a portion is missing. The sample shows about 190,000 clones, roughly three quarters of them seen only once. The sequencing input was PBMCs. The receptors come from a woman aged 18-29 years in good health and CMV-seronegative.

The chain carries TRBV7-2 and TRBJ1-1; D gene ambiguous. This CDR3 is built from 15 residues. V lost 2 bases, J lost 0 bases, and 10 bases lay in between. CDR1 is SGHTA and CDR2 is FQGNSA in the germline V gene. CDR3 protein: CASSLMSGVNTEAFF. In nucleotides, the CDR3 is TGTGCCAGCAGCTTAATGTCCGGAGTGAACACTGAAGCTTTCTTT.

This rearrangement joins TRBV7-8 to TRBJ1-4; 7 bases align to TRBD1. V shed 5 bases, J shed 6 bases, and the junction held 9 bases outside the gene matches. The CDR3 totals 15 residues. Germline CDR1 and CDR2: SGHVS and FQNEAQ. CDR3 region: CASSHEGAGDEKLFF. Here the CDR3 DNA reads TGTGCCAGCAGCCACGAGGGGGCGGGCGATGAAAAACTGTTTTTT.

The chain joins TRBV30 to TRBJ2-4; 10 bases are a match to TRBD2. Germline-derived CDR1 and CDR2 are GTSNPN and SVGIG (reference sequence). The CDR3 sequence is 15 residues long. V shed 2 bases, J shed 0 bases, and the junction held 1 base outside the gene matches. Here the CDR3 reads CAWSSGRAAKNIQYF. The CDR3 region has the DNA TGTGCCTGGAGTAGCGGGAGGGCAGCCAAAAACATTCAGTACTTC.

The chain couples TRBV2 to TRBJ2-7; tentatively, D is TRBD1 (6 bases). V was clipped by 4 bases and J by 7 bases, with 17 bases between them. The CDR3 has 14 amino acids. The germline gives CDR1 SNHLY, CDR2 FYNNEI. CDR3 nucleotides: TGTGCCAGCAGTGCCGGGACACGGCCGAATGAGCAGTACTTC. Translation: CASSAGTRPNEQYF.

The chain links TRBV7-3 to TRBJ1-4; D possibly corresponds to TRBD1 (6 bases). CDR3 length: 17 residues. V was shortened by 1 base and J by 8 bases, with 20 bases between the two germline ends. Germline loops: CDR1 SGHTA, CDR2 FQGTGA. CDR3 nucleotides: TGTGCCAGCAGCTTAAATGGTCCAGGGACAAGCGTGGAAAAACTGTTTTTT. Its translation is CASSLNGPGTSVEKLFF.

The sample holds one count of this clone. The V gene is TRBV9, the J gene TRBJ2-2; 12 nucleotides align to TRBD2. The CDR3 totals 22 residues. Germline V gene sequence: CDR1 SGDLS, CDR2 YYNGEE. The junction had 16 bases not matched to a gene; V was cut back by 0 bases and J by 1 base. CDR3 residues: CASSVATLRGLAGPKNTGELFF. The DNA for the CDR3 is TGTGCCAGCAGCGTAGCTACCTTGAGAGGACTAGCGGGGCCTAAGAACACCGGGGAGCTGTTTTTT.

This clone was detected only a few times. The chain couples TRBV4-3 to TRBJ2-6, with 10 nucleotides matching TRBD1. The length of the CDR3 is 21 residues. Germline V gives CDR1 LGHNA, CDR2 YSLEER. Losses at the gene ends were 1 base for V and 0 bases for J; bases not matched to a gene: 12. CDR3 sequence (DNA): TGCGCCAGCAGCCAAGTCCTAACCGGGACAGGGGCCTACTCTGGGGCCAACGTCCTGACTTTC. The encoded protein is CASSQVLTGTGAYSGANVLTF.

The gene calls are TRBV10-3 and TRBJ1-2; D might be TRBD1 (5 bases). The germline CDR1 and CDR2 sequences are ENHRY and SYGVKD. CDR3 length: 16 residues. Trimming took off 0 bases at V and 7 bases at J, with 18 bases between the two ends. CDR3 in amino acids: CAISESISSREGGYTF. DNA of the CDR3: TGTGCCATCAGTGAGTCGATAAGTTCCAGGGAAGGTGGCTACACCTTC.

The chain recombines TRBV28 with TRBJ2-1, with 9 bases matching TRBD1. The CDR3 covers 13 residues. The germline CDR1 and CDR2 sequences are MDHEN and SYDVKM. The junction had 4 bases not matched to a gene; V was cut back by 6 bases and J by 7 bases. CDR3: CASSSGTGNEQFF. CDR3 in DNA: TGTGCCAGCAGCTCCGGGACAGGGAATGAGCAGTTCTTC.

The chain is built from TRBV7-2 and TRBJ2-3; 12 bases line up with TRBD2. The germline gives CDR1 SGHTA, CDR2 FQGNSA. The CDR3 length is 18 residues. The V gene end was trimmed by 3 bases and the J gene end by 4 bases; junction bases not matched to a gene: 11. CDR3 protein: CASSFPQVTSGSSDTQYF. The CDR3 DNA is TGTGCCAGCAGCTTTCCTCAGGTGACTAGCGGGAGCTCAGATACGCAGTATTTT.